This TCR beta chain was sequenced in a study of cytomegalovirus exposure and HLA in healthy donors. As for the study in general: Researchers found that under 90% of some 400 genotyped donors fell within the Caucasian-associated ancestry cluster.

Both 60 Vbeta primers and 13 Jbeta primers went into the PCR. Assay: immunoSEQ multiplex PCR; the TCRdb copy retains only in-frame clones and omits some. The table for this sample gives more than 95,000 clones. In the case of this clone: The target antigen is unknown.

Looked up from germline, CDR1 is MNHNS and CDR2 is SASEGT. V lost 6 bases, J lost 7 bases, and 7 bases stayed unmatched. The CDR3 loop spans 15 amino acids. General study points: Analysis was performed later, and it showed HLA-associated TCR beta chains to be more clonally expanded than equally common others. Analysis was carried out at a later point, and it linked a missense DCLRE1C variant to TCR beta V- and J-gene trimming. Sequences of the TCR beta chain were said to predict the HLA-A and HLA-B alleles of most subjects accurately.

Source material: PBMCs. J is TRBJ1-6 and V is TRBV6-1; TRBD1 matches at 9 bases. This receptor was taken from a man aged 30-40 years in good health and CMV-seronegative. CDR3 sequence reads: CASRPPGQGNSPLHF. Written as DNA, the CDR3 is TGTGCCAGCAGGCCCCCAGGACAGGGGAATTCACCCCTCCACTTT.